The rows below give T cell receptor beta chains drawn from one sample of a study of T cells after yellow fever vaccination. TCRdb recomputed calls from the 5' RACE reads with MiXCR, one row per CDR3 protein. Among about 300,000 distinct CDR3 sequences listed, under 5% were seen once. Sample: PBMCs, taken 5 days after the yellow fever booster vaccination. The source of these receptors is a man younger than 35 who received the YFV17D yellow fever vaccine. CDR3s include the opening cysteine and the closing phenylalanine or tryptophan. Each record gives: V gene, clone size, J gene, D gene, CDR3 protein, CDR3 DNA. D genes are given only for firm matches. Not every row has a clone size; where given, it reads once, few, many or a size class.

V gene: TRBV5-4; clone size: .; J gene: TRBJ2-5; D gene: TRBD1; CDR3 protein: CASSSPDREETQYF; CDR3 DNA: TGTGCCAGCAGTTCCCCGGACAGGGAAGAGACCCAGTACTTC
V gene: TRBV20-1; clone size: .; J gene: TRBJ2-7; D gene: .; CDR3 protein: CSASRGLSYEQYF; CDR3 DNA: TGCAGTGCTAGCAGGGGACTCAGCTACGAGCAGTACTTC
V gene: TRBV19; clone size: few; J gene: TRBJ2-1; D gene: .; CDR3 protein: CASHGQSSYNEQFF; CDR3 DNA: TGTGCCAGCCACGGGCAGAGCTCCTACAATGAGCAGTTCTTC
V gene: TRBV10-3; clone size: .; J gene: TRBJ2-3; D gene: .; CDR3 protein: CATQGNTDTQYF; CDR3 DNA: TGTGCCACACAGGGAAACACAGATACGCAGTATTTT
V gene: TRBV7-9; clone size: few; J gene: TRBJ1-1; D gene: .; CDR3 protein: CASSLVRVNTEAFF; CDR3 DNA: TGTGCCAGCAGCTTGGTCCGGGTGAACACTGAAGCTTTCTTT
V gene: TRBV12-3/TRBV12-4; clone size: few; J gene: TRBJ1-2; D gene: .; CDR3 protein: CASSERNRVVNGYTF; CDR3 DNA: TGTGCCAGCAGTGAGAGAAACAGGGTTGTAAACGGCTACACCTTC
V gene: TRBV29-1; clone size: medium-sized; J gene: TRBJ2-1; D gene: .; CDR3 protein: CSVEDAGADGSDEQFF; CDR3 DNA: TGCAGCGTTGAGGACGCGGGGGCCGATGGTTCAGATGAGCAGTTCTTC
V gene: TRBV29-1; clone size: many; J gene: TRBJ1-1; D gene: .; CDR3 protein: CSVERGRATEAFF; CDR3 DNA: TGCAGCGTTGAGCGGGGGCGGGCCACTGAAGCTTTCTTT
V gene: TRBV5-1; clone size: many; J gene: TRBJ2-5; D gene: TRBD2; CDR3 protein: CASSRQTSGDARETQYF; CDR3 DNA: TGCGCCAGCAGCCGTCAGACTAGCGGGGACGCCAGGGAGACCCAGTACTTC
V gene: TRBV27; clone size: many; J gene: TRBJ2-1; D gene: .; CDR3 protein: CASAPGFYNEQFF; CDR3 DNA: TGTGCCAGCGCGCCGGGATTCTACAATGAGCAGTTCTTC